Below are 21 T cell receptor beta chains sequenced from a single sample in a study of T cell responses to AZD1222 COVID-19 vaccine. Sequencing used immunoSEQ multiplex PCR; TCRdb keeps in-frame clones, though not all of them. The profile shows roughly 130,000 clones, 91% of them singletons. The source material was peripheral blood, sampled 28 days after the second dose of the MenACWY control vaccine. These receptors all stem from an adult who received the MenACWY meningococcal vaccine as a control.

The genes are TRBV9 and TRBJ2-1; perhaps TRBD2 as D (7 bases). Germline lookup yields CDR1 SGDLS and CDR2 YYNGEE. Trimming took off 1 base at V and 7 bases at J, with 21 bases between the two ends. The CDR3 covers 17 residues. CDR3 residues: CASSVTPGGGAGNEQFF. The CDR3 DNA is TGTGCCAGCAGCGTAACCCCAGGTGGGGGGGCCGGGAATGAGCAGTTCTTC.

The sample holds one count of this clone. The chain uses TRBV7-9 and TRBJ1-6; D unclear. V was clipped by 4 bases and J by 9 bases, with 10 bases between them. Per germline, CDR1 SEHNR and CDR2 FQNEAQ (reference sequence). CDR3 size: 13 residues. CDR3 sequence: CASSYSLGSPLHF. The CDR3 nucleotides read TGTGCCAGCAGCTATAGCCTCGGTTCACCCCTCCACTTT.

The V gene is TRBV28, the J gene TRBJ2-3, with D perhaps being TRBD1 or TRBD2 (5 bases each). CDR1 is MDHEN, CDR2 SYDVKM, per germline. V lost 6 bases to trimming and J lost 12 bases, with 19 bases between them. CDR3 length: 13 amino acids. The CDR3 loop reads CASSPPGTDLQYF. CDR3 sequence (DNA): TGTGCCAGCAGCCCACCTGGGACGGACCTCCAGTATTTT.

The V call is TRBV7-2, the J call TRBJ1-3; no firm D call. Trimming cost V 5 bases and J 4 bases, with 12 bases left between them. Germline CDR1 reads SGHTA; CDR2 reads FQGNSA. CDR3 length: 14 amino acids. In nucleotides, the CDR3 is TGTGCCAGCAGCCCCCAGGACGGGGGAAACACCATATATTTT. Protein product: CASSPQDGGNTIYF.

V gene TRBV28 combines with J gene TRBJ2-3, with 9 positions matching TRBD2. Germline loops: CDR1 MDHEN, CDR2 SYDVKM. The CDR3 runs 15 residues. With 5 bases clipped from V and 2 bases from J, the junction kept 5 bases outside the gene matches. The CDR3 nucleotides are TGTGCCAGCAGTGAGACTAGCGGAAACACAGATACGCAGTATTTT. This codes for CASSETSGNTDTQYF.

The chain uses TRBV19 and TRBJ2-6, with 7 bases fitting TRBD1. Germline trimming cut 7 bases from V and 1 base from J; bases unmatched to any gene: 13. Germline CDR1 LNHDA, CDR2 SQIVND (reference sequence). The CDR3 is 18 residues long. CDR3 sequence (DNA): TGTGCCAGTATAGGGGATCAGGGGGACCTTTCTGGGGCCAACGTCCTGACTTTC. The encoded protein is CASIGDQGDLSGANVLTF.

V usage is TRBV28 and J usage is TRBJ2-7, with TRBD2 identical over 11 bases. The germline CDR1 and CDR2 sequences are MDHEN and SYDVKM. V dropped 6 bases and J dropped 6; count of bases not matched to a gene: 1. The length of the CDR3 is 12 residues. The CDR3, as DNA: TGTGCCAGCAGCCTAGCGGGGGGCGAGCAGTACTTC. This translates into CASSLAGGEQYF.

This rearrangement joins TRBV29-1 to TRBJ2-2; D call uncertain. CDR3 length: 13 amino acids. Between the trimmed V and J ends, which lost 4 bases and 2 bases, there was a span of 8 bases. CDR1 is SQVTM and CDR2 is ANQGSEA in the germline V gene. CDR3 in amino acids: CSVVSENTGELFF. The CDR3 nucleotides are TGCAGCGTTGTGTCAGAAAACACCGGGGAGCTGTTTTTT.

The chain couples TRBV5-5 to TRBJ2-5, with TRBD1 matching 7 bases. J was trimmed by 7 bases and V by 2 bases; bases with no gene match: 14. This CDR3 contains 16 residues. Germline V gives CDR1 SGHKS, CDR2 YYEKEE (reference sequence). The CDR3 region is CASSFRDSPVQGTQYF. The DNA for the CDR3 is TGTGCCAGCAGCTTTCGGGACAGCCCAGTACAGGGGACCCAGTACTTC. The variable domain in full, with the rest retrieved from reference TRBV5-5 and TRBJ2-5, is DAGVTQSPTHLIKTRGQQVTLRCSPISGHKSVSWYQQVLGQGPQFIFQYYEKEERGRGNFPDRFSARQFPNYSSELNVNALLLGDSALYLCASSFRDSPVQGTQYFGPGTRLLVL.

Only a few counts were recorded for this clone. The V and J genes are TRBV3-1 (or the pseudogene TRBV3-2) and TRBJ2-6, with D unresolved. The CDR3 is made up of 14 amino acids. The V and J ends lost 1 base and 4 bases respectively, with 5 bases between them. Germline CDR1 LGHDT, CDR2 YNNKEL (reference sequence). CDR3 coding DNA: TGTGCCAGCAGCCAAGCTTCAGGGGCCAACGTCCTGACTTTC. Translating it yields CASSQASGANVLTF.

This chain connects TRBV2 to TRBJ1-5; the D is unclear. Germline V gene lookup returns CDR1 SNHLY and CDR2 FYNNEI. Trimming pared 6 bases from V and 4 bases from J, leaving 10 bases between. CDR3 length: 13 residues. CDR3 coding DNA: TGTGCCAGCAGGGACCGCAGGAATCAGCCCCAGCATTTT. Translated, it gives CASRDRRNQPQHF.

This clone is a singleton in its sample. This chain connects TRBV19 to TRBJ1-4; the D gene is possibly TRBD1 (5 bases). Germline V gene sequence: CDR1 LNHDA, CDR2 SQIVND (reference sequence). The CDR3 sequence is 14 residues long. Trimming left V 5 bases short and J 10 bases short, with 17 bases between. The CDR3 protein is CASSVPGTWGKLFF. CDR3 coding DNA: TGTGCCAGTAGTGTCCCCGGGACCTGGGGAAAACTGTTTTTT.

This chain links TRBV20-1 with TRBJ2-7, with no clear D. Trimming left V 6 bases short and J 5 bases short, with 11 bases between. CDR3 length equals 11 residues. Per the germline V gene, CDR1 is DFQATT and CDR2 is SNEGSKA (reference sequence). CDR3 sequence (DNA): TGCAGTGCCCTAATTAGTCACGAGCAGTACTTC. It translates to CSALISHEQYF.

The chain recombines TRBV3-1 (or the pseudogene TRBV3-2) with TRBJ1-3; the match to TRBD1 covers 8 bases. The CDR3 extends over 17 amino acids. The trim removed 0 bases at V and 2 bases at J, leaving 6 bases unmatched. The germline V gene encodes CDR1 LGHDT and CDR2 YNNKEL (reference sequence). CDR3 residues: CASSQDQGARAGNTIYF. In nucleotides, the CDR3 is TGTGCCAGCAGCCAAGACCAGGGGGCAAGGGCTGGAAACACCATATATTTT.

The chain has TRBV9 and TRBJ2-5, with 9 bases identical to TRBD1. The J segment lost 0 bases and the V segment lost 3 bases, leaving 6 bases of the junction unmatched. From germline, CDR1 is SGDLS and CDR2 YYNGEE. CDR3 length: 16 residues. CDR3 sequence (DNA): TGTGCCAGCAGCGCCCCCGGGACAGGGCACCAAGAGACCCAGTACTTC. Translated, it gives CASSAPGTGHQETQYF. Drawing the rest from reference TRBV9 and TRBJ2-5, the complete variable domain is DSGVTQTPKHLITATGQRVTLRCSPRSGDLSVYWYQQSLDQGLQFLIQYYNGEERAKGNILERFSAQQFPDLHSELNLSSLELGDSALYFCASSAPGTGHQETQYFGPGTRLLVL.

The chain has TRBV9 and TRBJ1-3; a possible D gene is TRBD1 (5 bases). From germline, CDR1 is SGDLS and CDR2 YYNGEE. V was pared by 0 bases and J by 2 bases, with 12 bases between. This CDR3 is 16 amino acids long. The chain's CDR3 is CASSVAEGPTGNTIYF. CDR3 nucleotide sequence: TGTGCCAGCAGCGTAGCTGAGGGACCCACTGGAAACACCATATATTTT.

The CDR3 spells CSVRDSYDEQYF. CDR3 nucleotide sequence: TGCAGCGTTCGGGACAGTTACGACGAGCAGTACTTC. This rearrangement joins TRBV29-1 to TRBJ2-7; 7 bases agree with TRBD1. The CDR3 sequence is 12 residues long. In germline, CDR1 is SQVTM, CDR2 ANQGSEA. Unmatched junction bases numbered 6, after V lost 5 bases and J lost 5 bases.

The chain is built from TRBV29-1 and TRBJ2-1; D may correspond to TRBD1 or TRBD2 (5 bases each). Trimming shortened V by 4 bases and J by 9 bases, and 19 bases separated the two germline ends. Germline V CDR1 and CDR2: SQVTM, ANQGSEA. The CDR3 extends over 14 amino acids. The CDR3 loop reads CSVVEGTAQGEQFF. In DNA form, the CDR3 reads TGCAGCGTTGTCGAAGGGACGGCCCAGGGTGAGCAGTTCTTC.

This chain links TRBV27 with TRBJ2-7; 7 nucleotides match TRBD2. V shed 10 bases, J shed 2 bases, and the junction held 14 bases outside the gene matches. Germline CDR1 and CDR2: MNHEY and SMNVEV (reference sequence). The CDR3 spans 15 residues. CDR3 residues: CATTPRAGETYEQYF. The CDR3 bases are TGTGCCACCACACCCCGGGCGGGAGAGACCTACGAGCAGTACTTC.

This clone was observed once. V and J are TRBV11-1 and TRBJ1-2, with a tentative D call TRBD1 (5 bases). The CDR3 contains 14 residues. Germline V gene data show CDR1 as SGHAT and CDR2 as FQDESV (reference sequence). V dropped 1 base and J dropped 4 bases, with 10 bases sitting between them. This chain's CDR3 is CASSLGREAYGYTF. CDR3 nucleotides: TGTGCCAGCAGCTTAGGCAGGGAGGCCTATGGCTACACCTTC.

This clone was found once. V is TRBV19 and J is TRBJ1-2; D perhaps matches TRBD1 (6 bases). V lost 5 bases and J 8 bases, leaving 18 bases between the germline ends. The CDR3 is 14 amino acids. Per germline, CDR1 LNHDA and CDR2 SQIVND (reference sequence). Here the CDR3 DNA reads TGTGCCAGTAGTGCGCCGGGGGGCCTTGGGGGCTACACCTTC. It is translated as CASSAPGGLGGYTF.